A selection of T cell receptor beta chains follows, all from one sample in a study of radiotherapy plus CTLA-4 blockade in lung cancer. Sequencing used immunoSEQ multiplex PCR; TCRdb keeps in-frame clones, though not all of them. Among fewer than 150,000 clones, roughly 74% were seen once, and the ten largest hold approximately 5.2%. The material was peripheral blood, obtained from a patient treated with radiotherapy plus ipilimumab. The receptors were sampled from a human donor with non-small cell lung cancer who had a partial response to radiotherapy plus ipilimumab. The CDR3 runs from the conserved cysteine through the conserved F or W. The D gene is left open where the match is weak. Size is stated for part of the rows, as once, few or many counts, or as a class when the clone is expanded.

>.|14|TRBD2|TRBJ2-1|TRBV2
TGTGCCAGCCAGTCTAGCGGTGGGGGTAATGAGCAGTTCTTC
CASQSSGGGNEQFF
>.|16|TRBD1|TRBJ2-5|TRBV19
TGTGCCAGTAGTCTGCGACAGGGGAAGCGCGTAGAGACCCAGTACTTC
CASSLRQGKRVETQYF
>.|16|TRBD1|TRBJ1-2|TRBV6-1
TGTGCCAGCAGTGAACTCTGGGACCGACAGGGGTATGGCTACACCTTC
CASSELWDRQGYGYTF
>.|15|TRBD2|TRBJ2-1|TRBV19
TGTGCCAGTAGTGCCCTAGCGGGGACCTACAATGAGCAGTTCTTC
CASSALAGTYNEQFF
>once|15|TRBD2|TRBJ2-2|TRBV5-1
TGCGCCAGCAGTGCAGCGGGAGGGGACACCGGGGAGCTGTTTTTT
CASSAAGGDTGELFF
>.|16|TRBD2|TRBJ2-2|TRBV7-6
TGTGCCAGCAGCTCCGGGACTAGCTTTAACACCGGGGAGCTGTTTTTT
CASSSGTSFNTGELFF
>.|16|TRBD1|TRBJ1-2|TRBV7-2
TGTGCCAGCAGCACCGACACCGGGACAGGTCGCTATGGCTACACCTTC
CASSTDTGTGRYGYTF
>.|15|TRBD1|TRBJ1-2|TRBV4-3
TGCGCCAGCAGCCAAGCCGGGACAGGGCCCTATGGCTACACCTTC
CASSQAGTGPYGYTF
>.|16|.|TRBJ2-3|TRBV4-1
TGCGCCAGCAGCCCCACAACCACCAGGGGCACAGATACGCAGTATTTT
CASSPTTTRGTDTQYF
>once|16|TRBD2|TRBJ2-7|TRBV5-1
TGCGCCAGCAGCTTGCAGCCTGGCGGGAGAGGGTACGAGCAGTACTTC
CASSLQPGGRGYEQYF
>.|16|TRBD1|TRBJ2-7|TRBV25-1
TGTGCCAGCAGTGAAGCCGGGACAGGGCTGTCCTACGAGCAGTACTTC
CASSEAGTGLSYEQYF
>.|17|TRBD2|TRBJ2-5|TRBV13
TGTGCCAGCAGCTTCCGGACTAGCGGGGATTATTGGGAGACCCAGTACTTC
CASSFRTSGDYWETQYF
>.|15|.|TRBJ1-6|TRBV5-1
TGCGCCAGCAGCTTGTTAGGGGGAAATAATTCACCCCTCCACTTT
CASSLLGGNNSPLHF
>.|13|TRBD1|TRBJ2-7|TRBV5-4
TGTGCCAGCCTCAGGGACAGGGGATACGAGCAGTACTTC
CASLRDRGYEQYF
>.|14|.|TRBJ1-2|TRBV10-3
TGTGCCATCAGTGATCTCTGGCAGGGGTATGGCTACACCTTC
CAISDLWQGYGYTF
>.|15|.|TRBJ1-1|TRBV4-1
TGCGCCAGCAGCCAACAAGGCACAGGGAACACTGAAGCTTTCTTT
CASSQQGTGNTEAFF
>.|15|.|TRBJ1-5|TRBV4-3
TGCGCCAGCAGCCAAGATGGAAGGGGCTATCAGCCCCAGCATTTT
CASSQDGRGYQPQHF
>.|13|.|TRBJ2-7|TRBV25-1
TGTGCCAGCAGTGCCGGACTCTCCTACGAGCAGTACTTC
CASSAGLSYEQYF
>.|13|TRBD1|TRBJ2-3|TRBV7-9
TGTGCCAGCAGCGCATACAGGGGAGATACGCAGTATTTT
CASSAYRGDTQYF
>.|11|.|TRBJ2-3|TRBV29-1
TGCAGCGGACTAGTATCAGATACGCAGTATTTT
CSGLVSDTQYF
>.|13|.|TRBJ1-2|TRBV6-5
TGTGCCAGCAGTTACAACGAGAACTATGGCTACACCTTC
CASSYNENYGYTF
>few|17|TRBD2|TRBJ2-1|TRBV5-1
TGCGCCAGCAGCTCCCATTTTAGCGGGGGAGTCGTCGATGAGCAGTTCTTC
CASSSHFSGGVVDEQFF
>.|11|.|TRBJ2-1|TRBV28
TGTGCCAGCAGGAAGACCGGGGTGCAGTTCTTC
CASRKTGVQFF
>.|14|.|TRBJ2-5|TRBV5-4
TGTGCCAGCAGCTTGGGGTCCCAGAAGGAGACCCAGTACTTC
CASSLGSQKETQYF
>.|13|TRBD1|TRBJ1-5|TRBV6-5
TGTGCCAGCAGTGGACAGGGCCGCCAGCCCCAGCATTTT
CASSGQGRQPQHF
>.|15|.|TRBJ1-4|TRBV28
TGTGCCAGCAGTTCACCCCAGGGAAATAATGAAAAACTGTTTTTT
CASSSPQGNNEKLFF